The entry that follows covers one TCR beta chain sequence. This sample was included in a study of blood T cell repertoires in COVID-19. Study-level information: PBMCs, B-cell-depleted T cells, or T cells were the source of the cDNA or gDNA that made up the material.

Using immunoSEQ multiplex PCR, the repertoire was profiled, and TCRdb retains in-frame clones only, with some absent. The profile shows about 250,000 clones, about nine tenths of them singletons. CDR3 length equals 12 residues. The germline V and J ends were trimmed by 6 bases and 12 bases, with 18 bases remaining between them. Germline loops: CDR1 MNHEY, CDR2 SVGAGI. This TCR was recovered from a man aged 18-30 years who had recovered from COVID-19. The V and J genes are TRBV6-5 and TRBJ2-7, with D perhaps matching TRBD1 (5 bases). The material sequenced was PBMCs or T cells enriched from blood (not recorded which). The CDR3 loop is CASSHEGAPAYF. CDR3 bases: TGTGCCAGCAGCCACGAAGGGGCACCCGCGTACTTC.